The rows below give T cell receptor beta chains drawn from one sample of a study of blood T cell repertoires in COVID-19. TCRdb's copy holds only in-frame clones and misses some; the assay was immunoSEQ multiplex PCR. The sample holds about 20,000 clones; more than 75% are singletons and the top ten take 31%. The sequencing sample was made of peripheral blood. The receptors were gathered from a human donor with active COVID-19. The donor label of this sample is uncertain. The CDR3 runs from the conserved cysteine through the conserved F or W. D genes are given only for firm matches. Clone size, where shown, is once, few, many, or a class for clones that have expanded.

clone_size: NA; v_call: TRBV25-1; j_call: TRBJ2-7; d_call: NA; cdr3_aa: CASSEYSGMSSYEQYF; cdr3_nt: TGTGCCAGCAGTGAATACAGCGGTATGAGCTCCTACGAGCAGTACTTC
clone_size: NA; v_call: TRBV12-2; j_call: TRBJ2-4; d_call: NA; cdr3_aa: CASRLAEGQGLAKNIQYF; cdr3_nt: TGTGCAAGTCGCTTAGCGGAGGGGCAGGGACTAGCCAAAAACATTCAGTACTTC
clone_size: NA; v_call: TRBV24-1; j_call: TRBJ2-3; d_call: TRBD2; cdr3_aa: CATTGGRDTQYF; cdr3_nt: TGTGCCACCACGGGAGGGCGAGATACGCAGTATTTT
clone_size: NA; v_call: TRBV10-3; j_call: TRBJ2-6; d_call: TRBD2; cdr3_aa: CAISESLGVAGASGANVLTF; cdr3_nt: TGTGCCATCAGTGAGTCATTAGGGGTAGCGGGGGCTTCTGGGGCCAACGTCCTGACTTTC
clone_size: NA; v_call: TRBV19; j_call: TRBJ1-1; d_call: NA; cdr3_aa: CASSIWGVNTEAFF; cdr3_nt: TGTGCCAGTAGTATATGGGGGGTGAACACTGAAGCTTTCTTT
clone_size: NA; v_call: TRBV25-1; j_call: TRBJ2-7; d_call: NA; cdr3_aa: CASSEYPGQRGTYEQYF; cdr3_nt: TGTGCCAGCAGTGAATATCCCGGACAGAGGGGGACCTACGAGCAGTACTTC
clone_size: NA; v_call: TRBV29-1; j_call: TRBJ2-1; d_call: NA; cdr3_aa: CSVETRLAYNEQFF; cdr3_nt: TGCAGCGTTGAAACCCGCCTAGCGTACAATGAGCAGTTCTTC
clone_size: NA; v_call: TRBV7-3; j_call: TRBJ2-2; d_call: TRBD2; cdr3_aa: CASSLSRLAGDTGELFF; cdr3_nt: TGTGCCAGCAGCTTAAGTCGGCTAGCGGGGGACACCGGGGAGCTGTTTTTT
clone_size: NA; v_call: TRBV19; j_call: TRBJ1-1; d_call: TRBD1; cdr3_aa: CASRTGRNTEAFF; cdr3_nt: TGTGCCAGCCGGACAGGGCGTAACACTGAAGCTTTCTTT
clone_size: NA; v_call: TRBV7-2; j_call: TRBJ2-5; d_call: TRBD2; cdr3_aa: CASSLGSLAGGPKETQYF; cdr3_nt: TGTGCCAGCAGCTTAGGGTCGTTGGCGGGGGGGCCAAAAGAGACCCAGTACTTC
clone_size: NA; v_call: TRBV6-6; j_call: TRBJ1-6; d_call: TRBD1; cdr3_aa: CASSYPGTGQSPLHF; cdr3_nt: TGTGCCAGCAGTTACCCTGGGACAGGGCAGTCACCCCTCCACTTT
clone_size: NA; v_call: TRBV2; j_call: TRBJ1-2; d_call: NA; cdr3_aa: CASSELEYGYTF; cdr3_nt: TGTGCCAGCAGTGAACTGGAGTATGGCTACACCTTC
clone_size: NA; v_call: TRBV28; j_call: TRBJ2-4; d_call: NA; cdr3_aa: CASSPPTLAPNIQYF; cdr3_nt: TGTGCCAGCAGCCCCCCAACCTTAGCCCCAAACATTCAGTACTTC
clone_size: NA; v_call: TRBV10-1; j_call: TRBJ2-3; d_call: NA; cdr3_aa: CASSDADRFTDTQYF; cdr3_nt: TGCGCCAGCAGTGATGCGGACAGATTCACAGATACGCAGTATTTT
clone_size: NA; v_call: TRBV11-2; j_call: TRBJ2-4; d_call: NA; cdr3_aa: CASSLDFRGMLYF; cdr3_nt: TGTGCCAGCAGCTTAGATTTTCGGGGTATGTTGTACTTC
clone_size: NA; v_call: TRBV5-6; j_call: TRBJ2-7; d_call: TRBD1; cdr3_aa: CASSLGTGQAYEQYF; cdr3_nt: TGTGCCAGCAGCTTGGGGACAGGGCAAGCCTACGAGCAGTACTTC
clone_size: few; v_call: TRBV3-1/TRBV3-2; j_call: TRBJ2-5; d_call: TRBD2; cdr3_aa: CASSPGLAGGQETQYF; cdr3_nt: TGTGCCAGCAGCCCGGGACTAGCGGGGGGCCAAGAGACCCAGTACTTC
clone_size: NA; v_call: TRBV2; j_call: TRBJ1-5; d_call: NA; cdr3_aa: CASSEYGNQPQHF; cdr3_nt: TGTGCCAGCAGTGAGTATGGCAATCAGCCCCAGCATTTT
clone_size: medium-sized; v_call: TRBV7-8; j_call: TRBJ2-7; d_call: NA; cdr3_aa: CASSSTTGSYEQYF; cdr3_nt: TGTGCCAGCAGCTCGACTACAGGGAGCTACGAGCAGTACTTC
clone_size: medium-sized; v_call: TRBV2; j_call: TRBJ1-6; d_call: NA; cdr3_aa: CASRPGGHFSPLHF; cdr3_nt: TGTGCCAGCCGCCCGGGGGGACATTTTTCACCCCTCCACTTT
clone_size: once; v_call: TRBV5-4; j_call: TRBJ2-3; d_call: NA; cdr3_aa: CASSGVGTDTQYF; cdr3_nt: TGTGCCAGCAGTGGAGTGGGCACAGATACGCAGTATTTT
clone_size: NA; v_call: TRBV7-9; j_call: TRBJ2-1; d_call: TRBD1; cdr3_aa: CASSRQGWNEQFF; cdr3_nt: TGTGCCAGCAGCCGACAGGGGTGGAATGAGCAGTTCTTC
clone_size: NA; v_call: TRBV7-2; j_call: TRBJ2-7; d_call: TRBD1; cdr3_aa: CASSMAPGQGIEQYF; cdr3_nt: TGTGCCAGCAGCATGGCCCCGGGACAGGGGATCGAGCAGTACTTC
clone_size: NA; v_call: TRBV12-3/TRBV12-4; j_call: TRBJ2-3; d_call: NA; cdr3_aa: CASSFRGADTQYF; cdr3_nt: TGTGCCAGCAGTTTCAGGGGGGCAGATACGCAGTATTTT
clone_size: NA; v_call: TRBV7-2; j_call: TRBJ2-1; d_call: NA; cdr3_aa: CASSWSGNNEQFF; cdr3_nt: TGTGCCAGCAGCTGGAGCGGAAACAATGAGCAGTTCTTC
clone_size: NA; v_call: TRBV7-9; j_call: TRBJ1-5; d_call: TRBD1; cdr3_aa: CASSLAQTGTSNQPQHF; cdr3_nt: TGTGCCAGCAGCTTAGCCCAGACAGGGACGAGCAATCAGCCCCAGCATTTT
clone_size: once; v_call: TRBV7-9; j_call: TRBJ2-7; d_call: TRBD2; cdr3_aa: CASSLDASGYEQYF; cdr3_nt: TGTGCCAGCAGCTTAGACGCTAGCGGGTACGAGCAGTACTTC
clone_size: NA; v_call: TRBV20-1; j_call: TRBJ2-7; d_call: NA; cdr3_aa: CSADREYEQYF; cdr3_nt: TGCAGTGCTGACAGAGAATACGAGCAGTACTTC
clone_size: NA; v_call: TRBV12-3/TRBV12-4; j_call: TRBJ2-7; d_call: TRBD1; cdr3_aa: CASSLEGAEQYF; cdr3_nt: TGTGCCAGCAGTTTAGAGGGGGCCGAGCAGTACTTC
clone_size: once; v_call: TRBV7-9; j_call: TRBJ2-7; d_call: TRBD2; cdr3_aa: CASSLIAVWDTTSFGEQYF; cdr3_nt: TGTGCCAGCAGCTTAATCGCGGTCTGGGATACGACTAGCTTTGGCGAGCAGTACTTC
clone_size: NA; v_call: TRBV7-2; j_call: TRBJ2-3; d_call: TRBD2; cdr3_aa: CASSLGAGLDTQYF; cdr3_nt: TGTGCCAGCAGCTTGGGAGCGGGGTTAGATACGCAGTATTTT
clone_size: once; v_call: TRBV11-3; j_call: TRBJ2-5; d_call: NA; cdr3_aa: CASSPQGSETQYF; cdr3_nt: TGTGCCAGCAGCCCACAGGGTTCCGAGACCCAGTACTTC
clone_size: NA; v_call: TRBV12-3/TRBV12-4; j_call: TRBJ2-1; d_call: NA; cdr3_aa: CASSLWPNNEQFF; cdr3_nt: TGTGCCAGCAGTTTGTGGCCAAACAATGAGCAGTTCTTC
clone_size: NA; v_call: TRBV10-2; j_call: TRBJ1-1; d_call: TRBD1; cdr3_aa: CASRPGQGNTEAFF; cdr3_nt: TGCGCCAGCAGGCCGGGACAGGGGAACACTGAAGCTTTCTTT
clone_size: NA; v_call: TRBV11-3; j_call: TRBJ1-4; d_call: NA; cdr3_aa: CASSPQWAQGMGEKLFF; cdr3_nt: TGTGCCAGCAGCCCACAATGGGCCCAGGGAATGGGCGAAAAACTGTTTTTT
clone_size: NA; v_call: TRBV9; j_call: TRBJ2-5; d_call: TRBD2; cdr3_aa: CASSVETSGSPQHF; cdr3_nt: TGTGCCAGCAGCGTAGAAACTAGCGGGAGCCCACAGCACTTC
clone_size: NA; v_call: TRBV7-2; j_call: TRBJ2-4; d_call: NA; cdr3_aa: CASSFVAVNIQYF; cdr3_nt: TGTGCCAGCAGCTTCGTAGCGGTAAACATTCAGTACTTC
clone_size: NA; v_call: TRBV6-2/TRBV6-3; j_call: TRBJ2-5; d_call: NA; cdr3_aa: CASSFFRGGMAQYF; cdr3_nt: TGTGCCAGCAGTTTTTTTCGGGGAGGAATGGCCCAGTACTTC
clone_size: NA; v_call: TRBV5-8; j_call: TRBJ2-7; d_call: NA; cdr3_aa: CASSLASKNEQYF; cdr3_nt: TGTGCCAGCAGCTTGGCCAGTAAAAACGAGCAGTACTTC
clone_size: NA; v_call: TRBV9; j_call: TRBJ2-3; d_call: TRBD2; cdr3_aa: CASSVGLAGGPDTQYF; cdr3_nt: TGTGCCAGCAGCGTTGGACTAGCGGGAGGTCCAGATACGCAGTATTTT
clone_size: once; v_call: TRBV7-2; j_call: TRBJ1-1; d_call: TRBD1; cdr3_aa: CASSRGGQGDRMAFF; cdr3_nt: TGTGCCAGCAGTCGGGGCGGACAGGGTGATCGGATGGCTTTCTTT
clone_size: once; v_call: TRBV4-1; j_call: TRBJ2-7; d_call: TRBD1; cdr3_aa: CASSQGQGADYEQYF; cdr3_nt: TGCGCCAGCAGCCAAGGACAGGGGGCGGACTACGAGCAGTACTTC
clone_size: NA; v_call: TRBV29-1; j_call: TRBJ2-1; d_call: NA; cdr3_aa: CSVAGDRVNNEQFF; cdr3_nt: TGCAGCGTTGCAGGGGATCGGGTTAACAATGAGCAGTTCTTC